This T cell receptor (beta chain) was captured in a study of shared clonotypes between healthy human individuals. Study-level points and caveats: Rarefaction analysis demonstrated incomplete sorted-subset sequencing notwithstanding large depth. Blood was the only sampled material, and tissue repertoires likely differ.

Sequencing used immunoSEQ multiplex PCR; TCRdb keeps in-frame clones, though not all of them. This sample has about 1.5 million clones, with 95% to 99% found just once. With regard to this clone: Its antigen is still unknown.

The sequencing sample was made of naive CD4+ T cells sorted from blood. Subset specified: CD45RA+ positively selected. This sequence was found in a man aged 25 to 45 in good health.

The CDR3 sequence is CASSRWDTEAFF. The CDR3 DNA reads TGCGCCAGCAGTAGGTGGGACACTGAAGCTTTCTTT. The chain couples TRBV10-2 to TRBJ1-1; D gene ambiguous. V lost 5 bases and J 3 bases, leaving 7 bases between the germline ends. Looked up from germline, CDR1 is WSHSY and CDR2 is SAAADI. The CDR3 has 12 residues.